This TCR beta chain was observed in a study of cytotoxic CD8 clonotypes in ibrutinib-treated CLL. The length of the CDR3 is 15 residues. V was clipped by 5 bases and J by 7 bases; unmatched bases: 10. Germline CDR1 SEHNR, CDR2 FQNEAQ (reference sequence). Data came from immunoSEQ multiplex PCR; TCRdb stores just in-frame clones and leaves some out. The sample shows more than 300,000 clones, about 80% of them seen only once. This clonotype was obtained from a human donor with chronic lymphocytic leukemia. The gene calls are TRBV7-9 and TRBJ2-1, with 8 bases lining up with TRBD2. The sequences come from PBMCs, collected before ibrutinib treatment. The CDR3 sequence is CASSLSGSWENEQFF. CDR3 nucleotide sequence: TGTGCCAGCAGCCTCAGCGGGAGCTGGGAAAATGAGCAGTTCTTC.